This T cell receptor (beta chain) was profiled in a study of regulatory T cells in long-lasting Graves disease. On the study more broadly: Patients with new Graves' disease had used antithyroid drugs below 3 months.

Study outcomes and limitations: Patients with persistent disease shared 2,900 or so public clonotypes, outpacing the roughly 950 shared by new patients.

Construction of the TCR beta libraries employed iRepertoire HTBI primers in conjunction with Arm-PCR of CDR3 regions. Per the study methods: Sequenced samples collectively carried under 75 TRBV and 14 TRBJ segments. TCRdb analysed the multiplex PCR reads with MiXCR anew, one entry per CDR3 protein. These V and J calls rely on TCRdb rather than the paper's analysis. The sample records 300,000 to 450,000 distinct CDR3 sequences, roughly 15% being singletons. This clonotype has ten or more counts. The antigen is unknown. The time point: newly diagnosed GD, antithyroid drugs for less than 3 months. PBMCs provided the RNA from which the TCR library was made. Each of the patients was recruited from an endocrinology department situated in Xi'an, China. Sample: peripheral blood mononuclear cells (PBMCs), taken at new diagnosis, from a patient treated with antithyroid drugs. This TCR was recovered from a female donor with Graves disease.

The CDR3 region is CASSYSISGWQGWRTDTQYF. CDR3 nucleotide sequence: TGTGCCAGCAGTTACTCGATCTCAGGTTGGCAGGGGTGGCGCACAGATACGCAGTATTTT. The V call is TRBV6-5, the J call TRBJ2-3; maybe TRBD1 (6 bases). V gave up 0 bases and J gave up 1 base, with 23 bases separating them. The CDR3 runs to 20 residues. CDR1 and CDR2 from the germline V gene are MNHEY and SVGAGI.